Sequencing of this TCR beta chain was carried out in a study of STAT3 mutations in large granular lymphocyte leukemia. Study-level points and caveats: Every T-cell large granular lymphocyte leukemia patient had at least one immunodominant TCR beta clonotype.

CDR3 size: 16 residues. CDR1 and CDR2 (germline): SEHNR, FQNEAQ (reference sequence). V was clipped by 6 bases and J by 7 bases; unmatched bases: 11. Sequencing used immunoSEQ multiplex PCR; TCRdb keeps in-frame clones, though not all of them. The table has approximately 1,300 clones, around 59% seen once. Remarks on this clone: Its antigen is as yet unknown.

The chain has TRBV7-9 and TRBJ2-1; 11 positions agree with TRBD2. The material sequenced was peripheral blood mononuclear cells. The clonotype was recovered from a man aged 55 to 69 with T-cell large granular lymphocyte leukemia. Some clones in this sample may be carry-over from other donors' samples. CDR3 protein: CASSHPGTSGMNEQFF. In DNA, the CDR3 is TGTGCCAGCAGTCACCCGGGGACTAGCGGAATGAATGAGCAGTTCTTC.